The entry below gives a single T cell receptor (beta chain) sequence along with its context. The antigen is unknown. The CDR3 has 14 residues. Looked up from germline, CDR1 is SGHTS and CDR2 is YDEGEE. With 1 base clipped from V and 7 bases from J, the junction kept 4 bases outside the gene matches. This entry comes from a study of cytomegalovirus exposure and HLA in healthy donors. General study findings and limits: Despite most TCR sequences being rare, some public TCRs occurred in many donors. It was approximately 150 TCR beta chains that were listed as cytomegalovirus-associated. Near-uniform donor sequencing depth was presumed by presence/absence analyses. After further analysis at a later stage, 16,951 TCR beta sequences were associated with HLA alleles at 0.05 false discovery rate.

In the PCR, 60 Vbeta and 13 Jbeta primers were used. Some clones are missing from TCRdb's copy, which holds only in-frame ones; the method was immunoSEQ multiplex PCR. The table includes fewer than 200,000 clones, around 81% detected once. The origin of this receptor is a woman between 25 and 40 years old in good health and CMV-seronegative. The chain uses TRBV5-8 and TRBJ2-2; 7 bases match TRBD1. Sequenced material: PBMCs. The CDR3 protein is CASSLTGALGELFF. In nucleotides, the CDR3 is TGTGCCAGCAGCTTGACAGGGGCGCTCGGGGAGCTGTTTTTT.